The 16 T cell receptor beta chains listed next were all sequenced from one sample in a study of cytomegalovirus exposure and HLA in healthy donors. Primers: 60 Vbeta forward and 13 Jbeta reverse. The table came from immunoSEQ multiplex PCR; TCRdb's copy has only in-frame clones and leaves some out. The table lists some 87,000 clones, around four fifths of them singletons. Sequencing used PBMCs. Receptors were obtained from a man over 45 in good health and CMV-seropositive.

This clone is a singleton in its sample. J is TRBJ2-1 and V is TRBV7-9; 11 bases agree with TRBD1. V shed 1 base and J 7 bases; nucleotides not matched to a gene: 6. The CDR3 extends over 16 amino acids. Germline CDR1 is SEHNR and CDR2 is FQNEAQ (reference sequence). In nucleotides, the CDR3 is TGTGCCAGCAGCTTAGGTCAGGGACAGGGGGGGAATGAGCAGTTCTTC. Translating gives CASSLGQGQGGNEQFF.

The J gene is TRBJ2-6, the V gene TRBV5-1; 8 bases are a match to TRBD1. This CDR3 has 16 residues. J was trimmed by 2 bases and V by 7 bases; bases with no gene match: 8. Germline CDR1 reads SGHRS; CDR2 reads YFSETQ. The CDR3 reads CASGPGQEAGANVLTF. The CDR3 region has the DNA TGCGCCAGCGGACCGGGACAGGAGGCTGGGGCCAACGTCCTGACTTTC.

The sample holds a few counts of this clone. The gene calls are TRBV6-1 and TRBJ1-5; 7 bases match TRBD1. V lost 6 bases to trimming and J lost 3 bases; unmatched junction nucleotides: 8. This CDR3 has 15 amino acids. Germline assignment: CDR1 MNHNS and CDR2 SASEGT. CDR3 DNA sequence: TGTGCCAGCAGGAGGGGGCAGGACGCCAATCAGCCCCAGCATTTT. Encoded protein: CASRRGQDANQPQHF.

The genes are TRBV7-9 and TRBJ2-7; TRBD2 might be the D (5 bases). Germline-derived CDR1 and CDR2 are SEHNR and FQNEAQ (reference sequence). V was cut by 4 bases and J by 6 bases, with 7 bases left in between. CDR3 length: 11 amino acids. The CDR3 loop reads CASSYLAEQYF. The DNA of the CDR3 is TGTGCCAGCAGCTACCTAGCCGAGCAGTACTTC. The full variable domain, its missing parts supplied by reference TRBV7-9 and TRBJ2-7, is DTGVSQNPRHKITKRGQNVTFRCDPISEHNRLYWYRQTLGQGPEFLTYFQNEAQLEKSRLLSDRFSAERPKGSFSTLEIQRTEQGDSAMYLCASSYLAEQYFGPGTRLTVT.

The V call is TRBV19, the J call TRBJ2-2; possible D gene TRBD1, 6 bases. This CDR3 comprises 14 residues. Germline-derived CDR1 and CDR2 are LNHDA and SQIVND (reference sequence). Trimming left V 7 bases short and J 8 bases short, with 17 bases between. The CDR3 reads CASIPTGGPGELFF. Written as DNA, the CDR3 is TGTGCCAGTATCCCGACAGGTGGCCCAGGGGAGCTGTTTTTT. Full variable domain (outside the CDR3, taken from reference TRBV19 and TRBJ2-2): DGGITQSPKYLFRKEGQNVTLSCEQNLNHDAMYWYRQDPGQGLRLIYYSQIVNDFQKGDIAEGYSVSREKKESFPLTVTSAQKNPTAFYLCASIPTGGPGELFFGEGSRLTVL.

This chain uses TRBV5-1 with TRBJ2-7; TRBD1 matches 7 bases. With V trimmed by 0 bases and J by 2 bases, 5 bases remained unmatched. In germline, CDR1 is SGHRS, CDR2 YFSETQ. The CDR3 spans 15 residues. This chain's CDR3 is CASSLGRDRTYEQYF. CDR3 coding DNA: TGCGCCAGCAGCTTGGGTCGGGACAGAACCTACGAGCAGTACTTC.

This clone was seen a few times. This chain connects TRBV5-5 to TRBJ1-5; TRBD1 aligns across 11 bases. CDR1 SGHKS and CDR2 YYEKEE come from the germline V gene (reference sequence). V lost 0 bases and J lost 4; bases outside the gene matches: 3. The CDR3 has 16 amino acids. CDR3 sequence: CASSLEGQGGNQPQHF. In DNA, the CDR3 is TGTGCCAGCAGCTTGGAGGGACAGGGGGGAAATCAGCCCCAGCATTTT.

The CDR3 loop is CASSFDRAAGELFF. DNA for the CDR3: TGTGCCAGCAGCTTTGACAGGGCGGCCGGGGAGCTGTTTTTT. The chain uses TRBV5-8 and TRBJ2-2; TRBD1 agrees at 7 bases. V gave up 2 bases and J gave up 6 bases; unmatched junction bases: 4. The CDR3 sequence is 14 residues long. In germline, CDR1 is SGHTS, CDR2 YDEGEE.

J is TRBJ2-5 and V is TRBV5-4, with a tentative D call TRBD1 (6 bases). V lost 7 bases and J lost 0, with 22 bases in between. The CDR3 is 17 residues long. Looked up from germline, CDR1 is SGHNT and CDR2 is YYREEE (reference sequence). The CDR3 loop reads CASGRNRVGLHQETQYF. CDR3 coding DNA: TGTGCCAGCGGACGGAACAGGGTTGGTCTGCACCAAGAGACCCAGTACTTC.

CDR3 sequence reads: CASSHRGKGETQYF. The CDR3, as DNA: TGTGCCAGCAGCCACAGGGGAAAGGGAGAGACCCAGTACTTC. The chain joins TRBV2 to TRBJ2-5; 7 positions match TRBD1. With V trimmed by 6 bases and J by 4 bases, 8 bases remained unmatched. The length of the CDR3 is 14 residues. CDR1 is SNHLY, CDR2 FYNNEI, per germline. The whole variable domain, filled in from reference TRBV2 and TRBJ2-5, reads EPEVTQTPSHQVTQMGQEVILRCVPISNHLYFYWYRQILGQKVEFLVSFYNNEISEKSEIFDDQFSVERPDGSNFTLKIRSTKLEDSAMYFCASSHRGKGETQYFGPGTRLLVL.

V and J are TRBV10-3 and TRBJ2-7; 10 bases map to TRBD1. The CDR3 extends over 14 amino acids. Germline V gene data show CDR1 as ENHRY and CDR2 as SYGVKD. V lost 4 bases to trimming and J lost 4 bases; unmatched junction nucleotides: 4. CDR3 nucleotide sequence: TGTGCCATCAGTGCCGGACAGGGGGTATACGAGCAGTACTTC. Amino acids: CAISAGQGVYEQYF.

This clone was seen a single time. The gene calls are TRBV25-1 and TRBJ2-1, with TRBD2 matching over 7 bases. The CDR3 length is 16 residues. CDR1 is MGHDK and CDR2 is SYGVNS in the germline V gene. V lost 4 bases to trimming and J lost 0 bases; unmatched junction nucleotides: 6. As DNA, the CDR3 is TGTGCCAGCAGTGTTGGAGCGGGGAGCTCCTACAATGAGCAGTTCTTC. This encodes CASSVGAGSSYNEQFF.

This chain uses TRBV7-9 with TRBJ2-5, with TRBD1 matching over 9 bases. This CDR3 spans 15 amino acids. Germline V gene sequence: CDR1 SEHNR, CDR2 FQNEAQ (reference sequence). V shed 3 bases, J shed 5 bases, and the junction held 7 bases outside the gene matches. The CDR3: CASSFWRQGEETQYF. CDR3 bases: TGTGCCAGCAGCTTTTGGCGACAGGGGGAGGAGACCCAGTACTTC.

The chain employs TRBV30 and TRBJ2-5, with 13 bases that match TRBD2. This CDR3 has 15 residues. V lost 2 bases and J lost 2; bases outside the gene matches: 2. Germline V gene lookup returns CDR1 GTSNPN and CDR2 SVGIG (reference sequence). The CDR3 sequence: CAWSPLAGGQETQYF. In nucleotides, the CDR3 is TGTGCCTGGAGTCCACTAGCGGGGGGGCAAGAGACCCAGTACTTC.

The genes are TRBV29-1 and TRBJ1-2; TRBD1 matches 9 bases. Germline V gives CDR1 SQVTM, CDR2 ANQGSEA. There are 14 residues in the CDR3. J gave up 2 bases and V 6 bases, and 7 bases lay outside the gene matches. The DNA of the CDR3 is TGCAGCGTAACGGACAGGGGCGACAACTATGGCTACACCTTC. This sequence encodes CSVTDRGDNYGYTF.

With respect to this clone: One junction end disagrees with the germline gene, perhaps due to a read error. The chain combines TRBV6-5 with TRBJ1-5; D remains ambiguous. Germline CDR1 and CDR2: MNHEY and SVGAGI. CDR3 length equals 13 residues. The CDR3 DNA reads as TGTGCCAGCAGTTACAATAGCAATCAGCCCCAGAATTTT. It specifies CASSYNSNQPQNF.